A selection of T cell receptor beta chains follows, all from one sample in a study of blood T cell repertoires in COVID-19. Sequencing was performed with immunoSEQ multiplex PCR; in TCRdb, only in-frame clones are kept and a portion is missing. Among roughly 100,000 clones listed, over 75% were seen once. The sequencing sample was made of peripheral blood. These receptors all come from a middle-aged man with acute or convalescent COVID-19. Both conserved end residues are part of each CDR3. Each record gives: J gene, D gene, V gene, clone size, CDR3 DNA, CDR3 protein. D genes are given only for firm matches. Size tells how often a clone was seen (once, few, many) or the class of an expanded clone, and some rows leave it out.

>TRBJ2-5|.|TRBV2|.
TGTGCCAGCAGGTGGACCGAGGGACAAGGAGAGACCCAGTACTTC
CASRWTEGQGETQYF
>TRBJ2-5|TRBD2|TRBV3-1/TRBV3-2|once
TGTGCCAGCAGCCAAGGGACTAGCGGAACTCTAAAAGAGACCCAGTACTTC
CASSQGTSGTLKETQYF
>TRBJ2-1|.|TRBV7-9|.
TGTGCCAGCAGCGGGCCGAGCTCCTACAATGAGCAGTTCTTC
CASSGPSSYNEQFF
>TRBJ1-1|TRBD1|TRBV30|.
TGTGCCTGGAGGGTCAGGGGGGTGAACACTGAAGCTTTCTTT
CAWRVRGVNTEAFF
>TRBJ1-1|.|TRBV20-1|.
TGCAGTGCTAGTGGTCCAGGTGGGGGCTCTAGCGGTGAAGCTTTCTTT
CSASGPGGGSSGEAFF
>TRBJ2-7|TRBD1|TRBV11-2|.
TGTGCCAGCAGCTGGGGTTTGGGCAGGGGGCGTTACGAGCAGTACTTC
CASSWGLGRGRYEQYF
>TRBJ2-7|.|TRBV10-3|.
TGTGCCATCAGTGTGGGAGTCACCTACGAGCAGTACTTC
CAISVGVTYEQYF
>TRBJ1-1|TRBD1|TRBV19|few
TGTGCCAGTAGTATAGGTCAGACAGGGGGCCTTACTGAAGCTTTCTTT
CASSIGQTGGLTEAFF
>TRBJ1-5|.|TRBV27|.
TGTGCCAGCAGTTTCCGGGACAATCAGCCCCAGCATTTT
CASSFRDNQPQHF
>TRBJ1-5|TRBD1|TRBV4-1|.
TGCGCCAGCAGCCAGAGGATGGGGACAGGGGCAGTGCCGGGCAATCAGCCCCAGCATTTT
CASSQRMGTGAVPGNQPQHF
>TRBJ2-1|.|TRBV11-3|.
TGTGCCAGCAGCTCCCACCCAGGTCCGAGCTCCTACAATGAGCAGTTCTTC
CASSSHPGPSSYNEQFF
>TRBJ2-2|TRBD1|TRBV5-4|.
TGTGCCAGCAGCTTGCAGAGGACAGGGGAAAAGGAGGAGCTGTTTTTT
CASSLQRTGEKEELFF
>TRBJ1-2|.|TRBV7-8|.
TGTGCCAGCAGCACCGGACAGTCATACTATGGCTACACCTTC
CASSTGQSYYGYTF
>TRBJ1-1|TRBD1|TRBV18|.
TGTGCCAGCTCACCGACCACAACAAGACAGGGGGGTATGGAAGCTTTCTTT
CASSPTTTRQGGMEAFF
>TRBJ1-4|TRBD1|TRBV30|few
TGTGCCTGGAGTGCCGGGACAGGGAATGAAAAACTGTTTTTT
CAWSAGTGNEKLFF
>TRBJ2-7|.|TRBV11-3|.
TGTGCCAGCAGCTCCGACGAGGTGTACGAGCAGTACTTC
CASSSDEVYEQYF
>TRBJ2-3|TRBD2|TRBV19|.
TGTGCCAGTAATCCCGGGACGGGACTAGCAGCAGATACGCAGTATTTT
CASNPGTGLAADTQYF
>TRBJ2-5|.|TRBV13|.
TGTGCCAGCAGCTTCCGGGGCCAAGAGACCCAGTACTTC
CASSFRGQETQYF